These 15 T cell receptor beta chains originate from one sample sequenced in a study of T-cell reconstitution after alpha-beta-depleted transplantation in children. TCRbeta library preparation incorporated unique molecular identifiers. TCRdb redid the calling of the PCR reads with MiXCR, one entry per CDR3 protein. The table lists approximately 500,000 distinct CDR3 sequences, roughly a tenth of them singletons, with about 2.1% in the top ten. This material consisted of PBMCs, taken before TCRalphabeta/CD19-depleted stem cell transplant. These receptor sequences come from a child aged 2-15 years with inherited bone marrow failure, due to receive a stem cell transplant.

This clonotype was recorded at least ten times. V usage is TRBV10-2 and J usage is TRBJ2-3, with TRBD2 identical over 10 bases. The CDR3 loop spans 16 amino acids. V gave up 3 bases and J gave up 2 bases; unmatched junction bases: 5. Germline-derived CDR1 and CDR2 are WSHSY and SAAADI. The CDR3 sequence: CASSEYSGGPTDTQYF. CDR3 DNA: TGCGCCAGCAGTGAATATAGCGGGGGGCCCACAGATACGCAGTATTTT.

This clonotype has just a few counts. This sequence joins TRBV20-1 and TRBJ2-3, with 11 bases fitting TRBD2. The length of the CDR3 is 18 residues. Germline CDR1 reads DFQATT; CDR2 reads SNEGSKA (reference sequence). V was pared by 0 bases and J by 6 bases, with 14 bases of the junction left unmatched. The CDR3 is CSARDSGLAGGVWDTQYF. In nucleotides, the CDR3 is TGCAGTGCTAGAGATTCTGGGCTAGCGGGGGGCGTGTGGGATACGCAGTATTTT.

This clonotype appeared many times. The V call is TRBV6-2 or TRBV6-3, the J call TRBJ2-7, with D uncertain. The ends were cut back, 0 bases at V and 0 bases at J, with 9 bases in the middle. This CDR3 comprises 15 residues. Looked up from germline, CDR1 is MNHEY and CDR2 is SVGEGT. The CDR3, as DNA: TGTGCCAGCAGTTACTCCCGTCTCAGCTCCTACGAGCAGTACTTC. Translated: CASSYSRLSSYEQYF.

This clonotype was detected many times. The gene calls are TRBV29-1 and TRBJ2-5, with D perhaps TRBD1 or TRBD2 (5 bases each). V lost 6 bases and J 5 bases, leaving 10 bases between the germline ends. This CDR3 spans 11 amino acids. Germline CDR1 reads SQVTM; CDR2 reads ANQGSEA. CDR3 amino acids: CSVARDETQYF. DNA of the CDR3: TGCAGCGTCGCCAGGGACGAGACCCAGTACTTC.

J is TRBJ1-6 and V is TRBV12-3 or TRBV12-4; D remains ambiguous. The CDR3 is 15 amino acids. The V and J ends lost 4 bases and 5 bases respectively, with 12 bases between them. The CDR3, as DNA: TGTGCCAGCAGTTCCGGATCGGTGCATAATTCACCCCTCCACTTT. It specifies CASSSGSVHNSPLHF.

This clonotype was detected ten times or more. This chain links TRBV3-1 with TRBJ2-1; D is unclear. V gave up 0 bases and J gave up 5 bases, with 23 bases separating them. The CDR3 is made up of 19 amino acids. Germline CDR1 reads LGHDT; CDR2 reads YNNKEL (reference sequence). The CDR3 spells CASSQDIVSSPYSHNEQFF. The CDR3 DNA is TGTGCCAGCAGCCAAGATATCGTCTCTAGTCCCTATTCCCACAATGAGCAGTTCTTC.

The chain carries TRBV20-1 and TRBJ2-1; 12 bases align to TRBD2. The V segment lost 3 bases and the J segment 5 bases; nucleotides outside the gene matches: 5. Per germline, CDR1 DFQATT and CDR2 SNEGSKA (reference sequence). The CDR3 runs 15 residues. The CDR3 DNA is TGCAGTGCTAGCCGAGCTAGCGGGAGGGACAATGAGCAGTTCTTC. Its protein product is CSASRASGRDNEQFF.

Only one count was recorded for this clonotype. The J gene is TRBJ2-3, the V gene TRBV4-1; D gene uncertain. CDR1 is MGHRA, CDR2 YSYEKL, per germline. V shed 1 base and J shed 4 bases, with 12 bases lying between them. The CDR3 runs to 15 residues. Here the CDR3 reads CASSQVLLQADTQYF. The CDR3 coding sequence is TGCGCCAGCAGCCAAGTTTTGTTGCAGGCAGATACGCAGTATTTT.

This clonotype showed up many times. The V gene is TRBV12-3 or TRBV12-4, the J gene TRBJ1-5, with D hard to call. Trimming left V 5 bases short and J 3 bases short, with 11 bases between. This CDR3 has 14 residues. The CDR3 DNA reads as TGTGCCAGCAGTCCCAACACTGACAATCAGCCCCAGCATTTT. Protein sequence: CASSPNTDNQPQHF.

This clonotype was seen a handful of times. The chain is built from TRBV28 and TRBJ2-6, with no clear D. The CDR3 sequence is 16 residues long. CDR1 is MDHEN and CDR2 is SYDVKM in the germline V gene. V was shortened by 1 base and J by 1 base, with 8 bases between the two germline ends. In nucleotides, the CDR3 is TGTGCCAGCAGTTTATTAGAAGATTCTGGGGCCAACGTCCTGACTTTC. It yields the protein CASSLLEDSGANVLTF.

This clonotype was seen ten or more times. This chain joins TRBV3-1 and TRBJ2-1, with TRBD2 identical over 8 bases. In germline, CDR1 is LGHDT, CDR2 YNNKEL (reference sequence). With 4 bases clipped from V and 8 bases from J, the junction kept 13 bases outside the gene matches. The CDR3 totals 16 residues. CDR3 loop: CASSLVASGLGDEQFF. CDR3 DNA: TGTGCCAGCAGCCTTGTGGCTAGCGGGTTAGGCGATGAGCAGTTCTTC.

In its sample, this clonotype was seen many times. The chain uses TRBV4-3 and TRBJ2-4; no clear D gene. Germline V gene data show CDR1 as LGHNA and CDR2 as YSLEER. The germline V and J ends were trimmed by 1 base and 0 bases, with 13 bases remaining between them. This CDR3 spans 17 amino acids. CDR3 sequence: CASSQGPGRGAKNIQYF. The CDR3 region has the DNA TGCGCCAGCAGCCAAGGCCCCGGGCGAGGAGCCAAAAACATTCAGTACTTC.

This clonotype has at least ten counts. The chain uses TRBV12-3 or TRBV12-4 and TRBJ2-7; D is ambiguous. Trimming shortened V by 3 bases and J by 7 bases, and 7 bases separated the two germline ends. This CDR3 is 11 amino acids long. The CDR3, as DNA: TGTGCCAGCAGTTTTGGGCGGGAGCAGTACTTC. It encodes CASSFGREQYF.

This clonotype occurred many times. The gene calls are TRBV29-1 and TRBJ2-7; D unresolved. The CDR3 has 12 residues. V lost 1 base, J lost 3 bases, and 7 bases lay in between. CDR1 SQVTM and CDR2 ANQGSEA come from the germline V gene. The CDR3 DNA reads as TGCAGCGTTGAAGGGGGTGGCTACGAGCAGTACTTC. It encodes CSVEGGGYEQYF.

This clonotype was counted a few times. The chain carries TRBV30 and TRBJ1-2, with D uncertain. The CDR3 contains 14 residues. Trimming removed 0 bases at V and 4 bases at J, with 12 bases between. Germline V gene sequence: CDR1 GTSNPN, CDR2 SVGIG (reference sequence). CDR3 DNA: TGTGCCTGGAGTGTTTGGGAGGCCGGCTATGGCTACACCTTC. It yields the protein CAWSVWEAGYGYTF.